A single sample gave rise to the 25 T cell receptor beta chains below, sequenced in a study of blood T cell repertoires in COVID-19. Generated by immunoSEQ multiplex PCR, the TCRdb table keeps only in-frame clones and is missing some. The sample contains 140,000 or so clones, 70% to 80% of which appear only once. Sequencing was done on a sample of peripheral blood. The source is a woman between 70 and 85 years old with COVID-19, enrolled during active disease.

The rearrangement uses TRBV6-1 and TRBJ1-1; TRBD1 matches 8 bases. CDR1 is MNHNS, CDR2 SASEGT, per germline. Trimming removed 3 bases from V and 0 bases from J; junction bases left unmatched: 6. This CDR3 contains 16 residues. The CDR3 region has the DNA TGTGCCAGCAGTGAGAGACAGGGGCCCGTGAACACTGAAGCTTTCTTT. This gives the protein CASSERQGPVNTEAFF.

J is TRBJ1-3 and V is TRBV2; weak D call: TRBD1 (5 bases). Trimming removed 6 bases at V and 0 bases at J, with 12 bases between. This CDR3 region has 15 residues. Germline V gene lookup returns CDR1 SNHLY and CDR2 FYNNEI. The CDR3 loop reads CASRDSSSSGNTIYF. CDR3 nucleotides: TGTGCCAGCAGAGACAGTTCCAGCTCTGGAAACACCATATATTTT. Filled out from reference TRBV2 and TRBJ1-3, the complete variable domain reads EPEVTQTPSHQVTQMGQEVILRCVPISNHLYFYWYRQILGQKVEFLVSFYNNEISEKSEIFDDQFSVERPDGSNFTLKIRSTKLEDSAMYFCASRDSSSSGNTIYFGEGSWLTVV.

As DNA, the CDR3 is TGTGCCAGCAGCTTATTACAGGGGGCGCAAGGCTACACCTTC. Protein sequence: CASSLLQGAQGYTF. The J gene is TRBJ1-2, the V gene TRBV7-9; TRBD1 matches 9 bases. This CDR3 is 14 amino acids long. The J segment lost 8 bases and the V segment lost 2 bases, leaving 6 bases of the junction unmatched. Germline CDR1 reads SEHNR; CDR2 reads FQNEAQ (reference sequence).

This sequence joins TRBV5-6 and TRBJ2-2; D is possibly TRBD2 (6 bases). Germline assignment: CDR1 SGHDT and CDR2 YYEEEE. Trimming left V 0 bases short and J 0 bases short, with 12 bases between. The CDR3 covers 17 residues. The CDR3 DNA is TGTGCCAGCAGCTTGGGTGGGAGGTCGGCGAACACCGGGGAGCTGTTTTTT. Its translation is CASSLGGRSANTGELFF.

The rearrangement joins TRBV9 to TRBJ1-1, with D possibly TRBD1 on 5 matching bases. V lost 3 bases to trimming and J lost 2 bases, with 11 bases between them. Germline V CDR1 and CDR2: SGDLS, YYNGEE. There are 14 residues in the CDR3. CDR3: CASSAGLENTEAFF. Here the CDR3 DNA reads TGTGCCAGCAGCGCGGGACTGGAAAACACTGAAGCTTTCTTT. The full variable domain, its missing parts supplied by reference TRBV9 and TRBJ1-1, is DSGVTQTPKHLITATGQRVTLRCSPRSGDLSVYWYQQSLDQGLQFLIQYYNGEERAKGNILERFSAQQFPDLHSELNLSSLELGDSALYFCASSAGLENTEAFFGQGTRLTVV.

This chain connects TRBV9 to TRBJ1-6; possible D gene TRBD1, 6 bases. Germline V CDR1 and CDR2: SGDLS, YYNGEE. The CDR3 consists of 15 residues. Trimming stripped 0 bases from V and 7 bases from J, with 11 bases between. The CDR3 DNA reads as TGTGCCAGCAGCGTAGTGGACAGTGAAAATTCACCCCTCCACTTT. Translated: CASSVVDSENSPLHF.

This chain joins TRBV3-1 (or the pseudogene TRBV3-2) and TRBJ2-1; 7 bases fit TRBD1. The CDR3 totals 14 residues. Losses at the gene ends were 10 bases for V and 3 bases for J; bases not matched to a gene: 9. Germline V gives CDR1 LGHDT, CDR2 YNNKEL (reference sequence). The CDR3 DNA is TGTGCCACCACGGCCGGGACAGTCTACAATGAGCAGTTCTTC. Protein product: CATTAGTVYNEQFF.

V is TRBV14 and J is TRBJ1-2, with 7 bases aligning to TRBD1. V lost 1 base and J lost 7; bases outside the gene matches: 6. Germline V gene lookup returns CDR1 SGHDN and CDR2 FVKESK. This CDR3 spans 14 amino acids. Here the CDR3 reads CASSQAYRGSGYTF. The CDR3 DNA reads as TGTGCCAGCAGCCAAGCGTACAGGGGATCTGGCTACACCTTC. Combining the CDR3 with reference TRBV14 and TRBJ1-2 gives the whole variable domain EAGVTQFPSHSVIEKGQTVTLRCDPISGHDNLYWYRRVMGKEIKFLLHFVKESKQDESGMPNNRFLAERTGGTYSTLKVQPAELEDSGVYFCASSQAYRGSGYTFGSGTRLTVV.

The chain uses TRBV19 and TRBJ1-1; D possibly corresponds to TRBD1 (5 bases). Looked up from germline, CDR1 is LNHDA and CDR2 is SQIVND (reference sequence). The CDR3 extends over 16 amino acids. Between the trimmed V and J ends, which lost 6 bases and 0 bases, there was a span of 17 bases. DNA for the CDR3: TGTGCCAGTAGCCAGGACAAATTGATCATGAACACTGAAGCTTTCTTT. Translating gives CASSQDKLIMNTEAFF.

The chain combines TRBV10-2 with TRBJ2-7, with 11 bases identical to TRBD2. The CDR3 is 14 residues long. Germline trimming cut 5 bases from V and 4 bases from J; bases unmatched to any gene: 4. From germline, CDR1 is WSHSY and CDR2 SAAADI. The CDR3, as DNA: TGCGCCAGCAGTTTTGGGACTAGCGGATACGAGCAGTACTTC. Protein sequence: CASSFGTSGYEQYF.

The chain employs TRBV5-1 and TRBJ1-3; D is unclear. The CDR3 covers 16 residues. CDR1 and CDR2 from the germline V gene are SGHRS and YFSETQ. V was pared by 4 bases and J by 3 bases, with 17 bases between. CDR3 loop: CASSPDRGVGGNTIYF. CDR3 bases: TGCGCCAGCAGCCCCGACCGGGGAGTGGGTGGAAACACCATATATTTT.

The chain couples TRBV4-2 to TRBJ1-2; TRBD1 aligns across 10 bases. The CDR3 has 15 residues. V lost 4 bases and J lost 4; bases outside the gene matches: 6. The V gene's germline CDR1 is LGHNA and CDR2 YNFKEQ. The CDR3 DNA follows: TGTGCCAGCAGCCCTGGACAGGGGGGTGTCTATGGCTACACCTTC. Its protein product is CASSPGQGGVYGYTF.

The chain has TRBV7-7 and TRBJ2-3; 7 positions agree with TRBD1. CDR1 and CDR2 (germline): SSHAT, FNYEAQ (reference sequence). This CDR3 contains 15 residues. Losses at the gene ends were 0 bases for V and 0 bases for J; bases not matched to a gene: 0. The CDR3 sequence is CASSLADRSTDTQYF. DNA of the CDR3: TGTGCCAGCAGCTTAGCGGACAGGAGCACAGATACGCAGTATTTT.

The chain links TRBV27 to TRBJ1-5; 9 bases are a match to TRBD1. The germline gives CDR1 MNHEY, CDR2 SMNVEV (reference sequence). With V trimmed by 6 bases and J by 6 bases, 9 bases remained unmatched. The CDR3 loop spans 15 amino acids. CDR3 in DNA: TGTGCCAGCAGCCCCGGGACAGGGAGGGGTCAGCCCCAGCATTTT. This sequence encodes CASSPGTGRGQPQHF.

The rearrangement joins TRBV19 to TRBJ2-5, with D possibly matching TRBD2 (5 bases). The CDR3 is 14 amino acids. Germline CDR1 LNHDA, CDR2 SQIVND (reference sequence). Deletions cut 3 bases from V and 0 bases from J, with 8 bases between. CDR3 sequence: CASSIRGNQETQYF. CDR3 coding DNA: TGTGCCAGTAGTATTAGAGGGAACCAAGAGACCCAGTACTTC. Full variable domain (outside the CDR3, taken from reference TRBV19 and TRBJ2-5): DGGITQSPKYLFRKEGQNVTLSCEQNLNHDAMYWYRQDPGQGLRLIYYSQIVNDFQKGDIAEGYSVSREKKESFPLTVTSAQKNPTAFYLCASSIRGNQETQYFGPGTRLLVL.

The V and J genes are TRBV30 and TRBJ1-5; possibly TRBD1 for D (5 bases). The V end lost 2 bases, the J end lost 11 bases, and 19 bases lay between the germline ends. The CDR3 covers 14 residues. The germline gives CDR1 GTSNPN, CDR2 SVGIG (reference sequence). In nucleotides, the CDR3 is TGTGCCTGGAGTCTCGCGACCCACGGAGGGGCCCAGCATTTT. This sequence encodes CAWSLATHGGAQHF.

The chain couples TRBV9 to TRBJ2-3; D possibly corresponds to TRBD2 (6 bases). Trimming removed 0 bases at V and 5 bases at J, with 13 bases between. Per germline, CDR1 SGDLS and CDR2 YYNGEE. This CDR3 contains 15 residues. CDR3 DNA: TGTGCCAGCAGCGTAGAGGTAGCGGAACAAGATACGCAGTATTTT. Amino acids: CASSVEVAEQDTQYF. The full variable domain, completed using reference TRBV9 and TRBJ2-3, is DSGVTQTPKHLITATGQRVTLRCSPRSGDLSVYWYQQSLDQGLQFLIQYYNGEERAKGNILERFSAQQFPDLHSELNLSSLELGDSALYFCASSVEVAEQDTQYFGPGTRLTVL.

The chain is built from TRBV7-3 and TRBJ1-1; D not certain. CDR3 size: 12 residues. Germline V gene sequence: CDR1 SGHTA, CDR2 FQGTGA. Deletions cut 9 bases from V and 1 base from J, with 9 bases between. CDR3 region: CASSGANTEAFF. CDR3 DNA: TGTGCCAGTTCGGGTGCGAACACTGAAGCTTTCTTT. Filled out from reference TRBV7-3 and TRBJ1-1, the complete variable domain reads GAGVSQTPSNKVTEKGKYVELRCDPISGHTALYWYRQSLGQGPEFLIYFQGTGAADDSGLPNDRFFAVRPEGSVSTLKIQRTERGDSAVYLCASSGANTEAFFGQGTRLTVV.

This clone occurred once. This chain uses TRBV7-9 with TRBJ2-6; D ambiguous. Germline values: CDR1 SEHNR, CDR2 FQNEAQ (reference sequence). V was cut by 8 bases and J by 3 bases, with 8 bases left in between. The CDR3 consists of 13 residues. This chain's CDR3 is CASDTNGANVLTF. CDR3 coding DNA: TGTGCCAGCGACACCAATGGGGCCAACGTCCTGACTTTC.

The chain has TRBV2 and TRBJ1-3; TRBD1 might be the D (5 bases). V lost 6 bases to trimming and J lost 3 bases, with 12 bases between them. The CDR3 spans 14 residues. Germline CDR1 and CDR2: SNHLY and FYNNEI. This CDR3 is CASRTAAYGNTIYF. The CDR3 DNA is TGTGCCAGCAGGACAGCTGCCTATGGAAACACCATATATTTT.

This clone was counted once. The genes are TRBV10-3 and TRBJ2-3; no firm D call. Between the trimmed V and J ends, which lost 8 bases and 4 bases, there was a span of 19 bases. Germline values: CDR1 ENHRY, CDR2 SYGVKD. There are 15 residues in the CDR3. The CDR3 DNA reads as TGTGCCATCTCGAGCCCAGTCGGAGCCTCAGATACGCAGTATTTT. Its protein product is CAISSPVGASDTQYF.

The CDR3 nucleotides are TGTGCCAGTAGTGTCCTCCCGGGGCAGCCCCAGCATTTT. Residues: CASSVLPGQPQHF. V is TRBV19 and J is TRBJ1-5; D gene unclear. CDR3 length: 13 residues. Trimming cost V 5 bases and J 7 bases, with 12 bases left between them. Per the germline V gene, CDR1 is LNHDA and CDR2 is SQIVND (reference sequence).

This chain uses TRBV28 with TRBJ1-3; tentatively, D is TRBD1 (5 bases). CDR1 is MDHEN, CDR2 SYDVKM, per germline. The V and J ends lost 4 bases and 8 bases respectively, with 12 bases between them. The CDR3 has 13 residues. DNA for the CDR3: TGTGCCAGCAGTTCAGATTGGGGGGACACCATATATTTT. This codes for CASSSDWGDTIYF.

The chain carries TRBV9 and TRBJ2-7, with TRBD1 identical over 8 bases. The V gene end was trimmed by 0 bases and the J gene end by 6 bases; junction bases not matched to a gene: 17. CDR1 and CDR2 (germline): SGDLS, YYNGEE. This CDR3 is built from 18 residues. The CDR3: CASSVDMGRGTGGSEQYF. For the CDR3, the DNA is TGTGCCAGCAGCGTAGATATGGGAAGGGGGACAGGAGGCTCCGAGCAGTACTTC.

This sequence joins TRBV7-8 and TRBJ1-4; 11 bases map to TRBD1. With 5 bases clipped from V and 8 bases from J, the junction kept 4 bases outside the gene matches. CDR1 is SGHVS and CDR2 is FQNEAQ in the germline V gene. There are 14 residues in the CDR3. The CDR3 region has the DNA TGTGCCAGCAGCCAGGACAGGGGGCGGGAAAAACTGTTTTTT. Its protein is CASSQDRGREKLFF.